Each of the 10 T cell receptor beta chains below was sequenced from the same sample in a study of blood T cell repertoires in COVID-19. Some clones are missing from TCRdb's copy, which holds only in-frame ones; the method was immunoSEQ multiplex PCR. The data hold nearly 90,000 clones, with 80% to 90% observed a single time. Sequencing input: peripheral blood. The receptors were sampled from an elderly man with acute or convalescent COVID-19.

This sequence joins TRBV7-9 and TRBJ2-7, with no clear D. V was shortened by 5 bases and J by 2 bases, with 7 bases between the two germline ends. In germline, CDR1 is SEHNR, CDR2 FQNEAQ (reference sequence). The CDR3 totals 12 residues. CDR3: CASSEDTYEQYF. The CDR3 DNA follows: TGTGCCAGCAGCGAAGACACCTACGAGCAGTACTTC.

The chain employs TRBV3-1 (or the pseudogene TRBV3-2) and TRBJ2-7; 8 nucleotides line up with TRBD1. This CDR3 comprises 15 residues. The V gene end was trimmed by 3 bases and the J gene end by 5 bases; junction bases not matched to a gene: 9. Germline CDR1 is LGHDT and CDR2 is YNNKEL (reference sequence). CDR3 sequence (DNA): TGTGCCAGCAGCCACCTCCGGACAGGGAGAAACGAGCAGTACTTC. It encodes CASSHLRTGRNEQYF.

CDR3 nucleotide sequence: TGTGCCAGCAGTGGTAACAGGGGTTGGGGTTATACTGAAGCTTTCTTT. Its translation is CASSGNRGWGYTEAFF. V is TRBV6-1 and J is TRBJ1-1; 7 bases match TRBD1. Germline V gives CDR1 MNHNS, CDR2 SASEGT. This CDR3 is built from 16 residues. The V segment lost 4 bases and the J segment 5 bases; nucleotides outside the gene matches: 13.

The chain couples TRBV6-5 to TRBJ1-2; TRBD1 is a possible D gene (6 bases). CDR3 length equals 15 residues. CDR1 MNHEY and CDR2 SVGAGI come from the germline V gene. Trimming took off 4 bases at V and 7 bases at J, with 19 bases between the two ends. CDR3 sequence reads: CASSSQQGRSGGYTF. CDR3 sequence (DNA): TGTGCCAGCAGTTCCCAGCAGGGGCGATCGGGTGGCTACACCTTC.

The chain uses TRBV18 and TRBJ1-1; 7 bases match TRBD1. Germline-derived CDR1 and CDR2 are KGHSH and LQKENI. V lost 2 bases and J lost 4; bases outside the gene matches: 10. This CDR3 contains 16 residues. CDR3 sequence: CASSPGAGGRGTEAFF. CDR3 DNA sequence: TGTGCCAGCTCACCAGGGGCAGGGGGTCGGGGCACTGAAGCTTTCTTT.

This clone is a singleton in its sample. The J gene is TRBJ1-1, the V gene TRBV6-1; D ambiguous. Deletions cut 3 bases from V and 1 base from J, with 6 bases between. The CDR3 is made up of 13 amino acids. Germline values: CDR1 MNHNS, CDR2 SASEGT. The CDR3 sequence: CASSDTGNTEAFF. For the CDR3, the DNA is TGTGCCAGCAGTGATACGGGGAACACTGAAGCTTTCTTT.

The V and J genes are TRBV11-2 and TRBJ2-5; possibly TRBD2 for D (6 bases). Trimming took off 5 bases at V and 5 bases at J, with 21 bases between the two ends. Per the germline V gene, CDR1 is SGHAT and CDR2 is FQNNGV. The CDR3 covers 16 residues. CDR3 in amino acids: CASSGNRGVRGETQYF. The CDR3 region has the DNA TGTGCCAGCAGCGGAAACCGGGGAGTCCGGGGGGAGACCCAGTACTTC. Full variable domain (missing parts from reference TRBV11-2 and TRBJ2-5): EAGVAQSPRYKIIEKRQSVAFWCNPISGHATLYWYQQILGQGPKLLIQFQNNGVVDDSQLPKDRFSAERLKGVDSTLKIQPAKLEDSAVYLCASSGNRGVRGETQYFGPGTRLLVL.

This clone is a singleton in its sample. The V call is TRBV6-6, the J call TRBJ1-5, with D possibly being TRBD1 (5 bases). The ends were cut back, 7 bases at V and 7 bases at J, with 14 bases in the middle. Germline V gene sequence: CDR1 MNHNY, CDR2 SVGAGI (reference sequence). This CDR3 spans 13 amino acids. DNA for the CDR3: TGTGCCAGCATGAGAGGGGAGGGCCAGCCCCAGCATTTT. Its protein product is CASMRGEGQPQHF.

The V call is TRBV5-4, the J call TRBJ1-4; 9 bases align to TRBD1. Germline trimming cut 0 bases from V and 4 bases from J; bases unmatched to any gene: 1. Germline loops: CDR1 SGHNT, CDR2 YYREEE (reference sequence). This CDR3 has 15 residues. Here the CDR3 reads CASSLVGQGNEKLFF. As DNA, the CDR3 is TGTGCCAGCAGCTTGGTGGGACAGGGTAATGAAAAACTGTTTTTT.

The chain has TRBV24-1 and TRBJ2-3; 8 nucleotides line up with TRBD1. Unmatched junction bases numbered 6, after V lost 5 bases and J lost 3 bases. The CDR3 length is 15 residues. Per the germline V gene, CDR1 is KGHDR and CDR2 is SFDVKD. DNA of the CDR3: TGTGCCACCAGTGCTATCCAGGGGGCAACAGATACGCAGTATTTT. Amino acids: CATSAIQGATDTQYF.